This TCR beta chain comes out of a study of Ad26.COV2.S vaccination and SARS-CoV-2 variants. Sequencing was performed with immunoSEQ multiplex PCR; in TCRdb, only in-frame clones are kept and a portion is missing. The sample shows some 180,000 clones, around 90% of them seen only once. As to this clone: Its antigen is not identified.

The CDR3 length is 17 residues. Trimming cost V 3 bases and J 6 bases, with 24 bases left between them. Germline-derived CDR1 and CDR2 are SGHNT and YYREEE (reference sequence). The study's findings and limits: Substantial response breadth was reportedly seen for spike-specific CD8+ and CD4+ T cells after vaccination. Total T cell responses were possibly underestimated by TCR breadth and depth analyses.

The starting material was peripheral blood, obtained after recovery from COVID-19. The J gene is TRBJ1-2, the V gene TRBV5-4; D gene ambiguous. This receptor was obtained from a human donor who had recovered from COVID-19. The CDR3 reads CASSSPLRGPGSHGYTF. In DNA, the CDR3 is TGTGCCAGCAGCTCCCCCCTAAGAGGACCAGGCAGCCATGGCTACACCTTC. Supplemented by reference TRBV5-4 and TRBJ1-2, the full variable domain reads ETGVTQSPTHLIKTRGQQVTLRCSSQSGHNTVSWYQQALGQGPQFIFQYYREEENGRGNFPPRFSGLQFPNYSSELNVNALELDDSALYLCASSSPLRGPGSHGYTFGSGTRLTVV.